The 24 T cell receptor beta chains below all came from one sample that was sequenced in a study of T cells in localized non-small cell lung cancer. Profiled with immunoSEQ multiplex PCR; TCRdb holds only in-frame clones, not every one. Of 30,000 to 40,000 clones listed, roughly nine tenths are singletons. The sample here was peripheral blood, taken before any cancer treatment. All receptors derive from a man aged 40 to 69 with stage I lung adenocarcinoma.

V gene TRBV7-2 combines with J gene TRBJ1-5; no firm D call. The CDR3 covers 15 residues. In germline, CDR1 is SGHTA, CDR2 FQGNSA. Trimming cost V 1 base and J 0 bases, with 7 bases left between them. The CDR3 protein is CASSLGTVSNQPQHF. CDR3 sequence (DNA): TGTGCCAGCAGCTTAGGCACTGTTAGCAATCAGCCCCAGCATTTT.

CDR3 in amino acids: CASSQGGSGGAKNEQFF. The CDR3 nucleotides read TGCGCCAGCAGCCAAGGGGGGAGCGGGGGGGCGAAGAATGAGCAGTTCTTC. This chain connects TRBV4-1 to TRBJ2-1; 10 nucleotides agree with TRBD2. The CDR3 extends over 17 amino acids. V lost 1 base, J lost 7 bases, and 10 bases stayed unmatched. Germline V gene sequence: CDR1 MGHRA, CDR2 YSYEKL.

The chain has TRBV10-3 and TRBJ1-2; D perhaps matches TRBD1 (6 bases). The CDR3 contains 15 residues. Germline values: CDR1 ENHRY, CDR2 SYGVKD. The ends were cut back, 6 bases at V and 1 base at J, with 15 bases in the middle. The chain's CDR3 is CAIRGSGTRNYGYTF. CDR3 in DNA: TGTGCCATCAGGGGATCGGGGACACGTAACTATGGCTACACCTTC.

The chain combines TRBV7-6 with TRBJ2-3, with D possibly matching TRBD1 (5 bases). The germline V gene has CDR1 SGHVS and CDR2 FNYEAQ. The V gene lost 4 bases and the J gene lost 1 base, with 9 bases spanning the gap. This CDR3 has 14 amino acids. DNA of the CDR3: TGTGCCAGCAGCTCTGGGGCTGGCACAGATACGCAGTATTTT. Residues: CASSSGAGTDTQYF.

CDR3 sequence reads: CASSPGINQPQHF. The CDR3 DNA follows: TGTGCCAGCAGCCCAGGGATCAATCAGCCCCAGCATTTT. The chain employs TRBV5-6 and TRBJ1-5; possibly TRBD1 for D (5 bases). This CDR3 region has 13 residues. The V gene's germline CDR1 is SGHDT and CDR2 YYEEEE. V was clipped by 4 bases and J by 3 bases, with 8 bases between them.

The chain carries TRBV19 and TRBJ1-2; no clear D. CDR3 length: 13 residues. Germline values: CDR1 LNHDA, CDR2 SQIVND (reference sequence). V was shortened by 2 bases and J by 8 bases, with 12 bases between the two germline ends. CDR3 DNA sequence: TGTGCCAGTAGTATATCCCCGAGGGTGGGCTACACCTTC. Translation gives CASSISPRVGYTF.

The V and J genes are TRBV18 and TRBJ2-7, with 7 bases that match TRBD1. J was trimmed by 2 bases and V by 6 bases; bases with no gene match: 7. The CDR3 consists of 14 residues. Germline-derived CDR1 and CDR2 are KGHSH and LQKENI. DNA for the CDR3: TGTGCCAGCTCTTACGACAGGGCAGCCTACGAGCAGTACTTC. Its protein is CASSYDRAAYEQYF.

This chain uses TRBV6-1 with TRBJ2-4; 9 bases match TRBD2. The V gene end was trimmed by 3 bases and the J gene end by 0 bases; junction bases not matched to a gene: 12. Germline-derived CDR1 and CDR2 are MNHNS and SASEGT. This CDR3 is built from 19 residues. CDR3 sequence reads: CASSEWAGGPSSAKNIQYF. CDR3 sequence (DNA): TGTGCCAGCAGTGAGTGGGCGGGGGGGCCGAGCTCAGCCAAAAACATTCAGTACTTC.

The chain couples TRBV10-3 to TRBJ1-2, with TRBD1 as a possible D gene (6 bases). V lost 0 bases and J 2 bases, leaving 13 bases between the germline ends. The CDR3 has 16 amino acids. Germline V lookup: CDR1 ENHRY, CDR2 SYGVKD. In DNA form, the CDR3 reads TGTGCCATCAGTGAGTCGGGGGGCATGGGGAACTATGGCTACACCTTC. Translated: CAISESGGMGNYGYTF.

The chain couples TRBV29-1 to TRBJ1-1; D possibly corresponds to TRBD1 (5 bases). The CDR3 is 12 residues long. The V and J ends lost 3 bases and 6 bases respectively, with 11 bases between them. Germline V gene data show CDR1 as SQVTM and CDR2 as ANQGSEA. The chain's CDR3 is CSVDGGGSEAFF. For the CDR3, the DNA is TGCAGCGTTGATGGGGGTGGTTCTGAAGCTTTCTTT.

The chain carries TRBV13 and TRBJ1-1; D is uncertain. CDR3 size: 13 residues. CDR1 and CDR2 from the germline V gene are PRHDT and FYEKMQ (reference sequence). The V gene lost 3 bases and the J gene lost 3 bases, with 8 bases spanning the gap. As DNA, the CDR3 is TGTGCCAGCAGCTTCGGAGAGGACACTGAAGCTTTCTTT. This codes for CASSFGEDTEAFF.

The chain combines TRBV27 with TRBJ1-2; D possibly corresponds to TRBD1 (5 bases). Trimming took 5 bases from V and 8 from J, leaving 21 bases between them. This CDR3 is 15 amino acids long. Germline V CDR1 and CDR2: MNHEY, SMNVEV (reference sequence). CDR3 sequence (DNA): TGTGCCAGCAGTCCAGCTGGGCCGTCGGGGGTCGGCTACACCTTC. Translated: CASSPAGPSGVGYTF.

The genes are TRBV6-5 and TRBJ1-2, with a weak D call TRBD1 (6 bases). This CDR3 spans 14 amino acids. Germline CDR1 and CDR2: MNHEY and SVGAGI. The V end was cut by 6 bases, the J end by 4 bases, with 15 bases between. CDR3 DNA sequence: TGTGCCAGCAGAACAGGGTTAACGGGCTATGGCTACACCTTC. Translation: CASRTGLTGYGYTF.

The rearrangement joins TRBV11-2 to TRBJ2-7, with 8 bases matching TRBD2. Trimming cost V 5 bases and J 0 bases; bases outside gene matches: 6. This CDR3 has 15 residues. Germline V lookup: CDR1 SGHAT, CDR2 FQNNGV. The CDR3 nucleotides read TGTGCCAGCAGCCCCCAGCGGGGGAGCTCCTACGAGCAGTACTTC. Translated: CASSPQRGSSYEQYF.

The rearrangement uses TRBV11-2 and TRBJ2-5; no clear D gene. Per germline, CDR1 SGHAT and CDR2 FQNNGV. The CDR3 spans 15 residues. V lost 0 bases to trimming and J lost 1 base, with 9 bases between them. CDR3 sequence: CASSLDYGAQETQYF. The CDR3 nucleotides are TGTGCCAGCAGCTTAGATTACGGAGCCCAAGAGACCCAGTACTTC.

The chain employs TRBV6-1 and TRBJ2-7, with D possibly matching TRBD1 (6 bases). This CDR3 comprises 14 residues. Trimming left V 6 bases short and J 2 bases short, with 14 bases between. Germline assignment: CDR1 MNHNS and CDR2 SASEGT. CDR3 protein: CASSEPGVAYEQYF. As DNA, the CDR3 is TGTGCCAGCAGCGAGCCAGGGGTGGCCTACGAGCAGTACTTC.

The genes are TRBV4-2 and TRBJ2-7; the match to TRBD1 covers 10 bases. The CDR3 consists of 15 residues. J was trimmed by 1 base and V by 2 bases; bases with no gene match: 2. In germline, CDR1 is LGHNA, CDR2 YNFKEQ. CDR3 DNA sequence: TGTGCCAGCAGCCAACGGACAGGGGGGTCCTACGAGCAGTACTTC. Translated: CASSQRTGGSYEQYF.

The J gene is TRBJ2-1, the V gene TRBV6-1; D is tentatively TRBD1 or TRBD2 (5 bases each). This CDR3 contains 14 residues. V dropped 5 bases and J dropped 3 bases, with 11 bases sitting between them. CDR1 and CDR2 (germline): MNHNS, SASEGT. CDR3 amino acids: CASSRRDGYNEQFF. CDR3 nucleotides: TGTGCCAGCAGTAGACGGGACGGCTACAATGAGCAGTTCTTC.

This chain links TRBV5-6 with TRBJ2-7, with 9 bases lining up with TRBD1. This CDR3 is built from 14 residues. Germline V gives CDR1 SGHDT, CDR2 YYEEEE. Unmatched junction bases numbered 5, after V lost 4 bases and J lost 3 bases. CDR3 nucleotide sequence: TGTGCCAGCAGCCTGGGGACAGGGCTCTACGAGCAGTACTTC. This sequence encodes CASSLGTGLYEQYF.

The chain carries TRBV19 and TRBJ2-5; D uncertain. Germline lookup yields CDR1 LNHDA and CDR2 SQIVND (reference sequence). The CDR3 extends over 13 amino acids. Trimming cost V 0 bases and J 5 bases, with 7 bases left between them. This CDR3 reads CASSIELGETQYF. In DNA, the CDR3 is TGTGCCAGTAGTATAGAGCTGGGGGAGACCCAGTACTTC.

DNA of the CDR3: TGTGCCAGCAGACGTACCGGGACAGGGGTCTTCTCCTACGAGCAGTACTTC. This translates into CASRRTGTGVFSYEQYF. This sequence joins TRBV27 and TRBJ2-7, with 10 bases lining up with TRBD1. Trimming removed 6 bases from V and 0 bases from J; junction bases left unmatched: 11. The CDR3 consists of 17 residues. Germline CDR1 MNHEY, CDR2 SMNVEV (reference sequence).

This clone has a handful of counts. The gene calls are TRBV9 and TRBJ2-1; possibly TRBD1 for D (6 bases). Germline lookup yields CDR1 SGDLS and CDR2 YYNGEE. Trimming removed 4 bases from V and 2 bases from J, with 10 bases in between. This CDR3 has 14 residues. The CDR3 is CASSQQGTYNEQFF. CDR3 sequence (DNA): TGTGCCAGCAGCCAACAGGGAACCTACAATGAGCAGTTCTTC.

This chain connects TRBV5-1 to TRBJ2-3, with 7 bases identical to TRBD1. J lost 1 base, V lost 3 bases, and 8 bases had no gene match. Germline V lookup: CDR1 SGHRS, CDR2 YFSETQ. The CDR3 length is 16 residues. The DNA of the CDR3 is TGCGCCAGCAGCTCTGACAGGGCCGCCCGCACAGATACGCAGTATTTT. Its protein product is CASSSDRAARTDTQYF.

The chain carries TRBV5-5 and TRBJ1-2; no firm D call. V was shortened by 0 bases and J by 4 bases, with 7 bases between the two germline ends. This CDR3 spans 13 amino acids. Germline-derived CDR1 and CDR2 are SGHKS and YYEKEE (reference sequence). The CDR3 region has the DNA TGTGCCAGCAGCTTGGCCCCAGGCTATGGCTACACCTTC. This gives the protein CASSLAPGYGYTF.